This T cell receptor (beta chain) was captured by sequencing in a study of cytomegalovirus exposure and HLA in healthy donors. Study details: Unique TCRs numbering some 80 million, obtained from HLA-typed donors, made up an early data release.

Germline V gene data show CDR1 as SGHAT and CDR2 as FQNNGV. The CDR3 is 16 residues long. V was pared by 5 bases and J by 2 bases, with 16 bases between. Both 60 Vbeta primers and 13 Jbeta primers went into the PCR. Produced via immunoSEQ multiplex PCR; TCRdb's table is partial and in-frame only. Among 76,000 or so clones listed, 65% to 75% were seen once. What was sequenced was PBMCs. This TCR derives from a woman aged 40 to 50 in good health and CMV-seropositive. V and J are TRBV11-2 and TRBJ1-5; D gene unclear. The CDR3 loop is CASSIRSGEGNQPQHF. CDR3 in DNA: TGTGCCAGCAGCATCCGCAGCGGGGAGGGCAATCAGCCCCAGCATTTT.